One and the same sample provided the 19 T cell receptor beta chains below, sequenced in a study of identical twins. TCRdb analysed the 5' RACE reads with MiXCR anew, one entry per CDR3 protein. The sample yields a few hundred thousand distinct CDR3 sequences, around 15% seen once. This sample also belongs to another study, concerning yellow fever vaccine responses in identical twins.

Sequencing was carried out using CD4+ T cells sorted from blood. The source is a woman aged 18 to 35 in good health.

This clonotype was detected a few times. V is TRBV20-1 and J is TRBJ2-3; D is unclear. The CDR3 contains 12 residues. The V end lost 3 bases, the J end lost 6 bases, and 10 bases lay between the germline ends. The germline V gene encodes CDR1 DFQATT and CDR2 SNEGSKA (reference sequence). CDR3 in DNA: TGCAGTGCTAGGAATCGTGGGGATACGCAGTATTTT. Translating gives CSARNRGDTQYF.

V usage is TRBV3-1 and J usage is TRBJ1-1; D is uncertain. Germline lookup yields CDR1 LGHDT and CDR2 YNNKEL (reference sequence). The ends were cut back, 1 base at V and 7 bases at J, with 22 bases in the middle. This CDR3 comprises 17 residues. CDR3 in DNA: TGTGCCAGCAGCCAAGGGGTGGCGACCCACCTGGGTGGTGAAGCTTTCTTT. It codes for CASSQGVATHLGGEAFF.

This clonotype was found a few times. This chain connects TRBV29-1 to TRBJ2-7, with a possible D match to TRBD1 (6 bases). The CDR3 covers 11 residues. The V gene lost 4 bases and the J gene lost 6 bases, with 10 bases spanning the gap. Germline assignment: CDR1 SQVTM and CDR2 ANQGSEA. The CDR3 nucleotides are TGCAGCGTTGGATTAGGGGGCGAGCAGTACTTC. It translates to CSVGLGGEQYF.

This chain uses TRBV7-3 with TRBJ1-6, with D perhaps matching TRBD1 (5 bases). The germline V gene encodes CDR1 SGHTA and CDR2 FQGTGA. This CDR3 is built from 15 residues. The V end was cut by 5 bases, the J end by 10 bases, with 18 bases between. The CDR3 region is CASSRDSHPDSPLHF. DNA of the CDR3: TGTGCCAGCAGCCGAGACAGCCACCCCGACTCACCCCTCCACTTT.

The genes are TRBV7-6 and TRBJ2-5; the D is unclear. Trimming removed 5 bases from V and 0 bases from J, with 10 bases in between. CDR3 length: 14 residues. Germline V CDR1 and CDR2: SGHVS, FNYEAQ. The CDR3 DNA reads as TGTGCCAGCAGCCTGACCCGGTACCAAGAGACCCAGTACTTC. Translated: CASSLTRYQETQYF.

This clonotype has a count of ten or more. The CDR3 region is CASSYPLSSGRGDTGELFF. The CDR3 nucleotides are TGTGCCAGCAGTTACCCCCTCTCTAGCGGGAGGGGGGACACCGGGGAGCTGTTTTTT. The V call is TRBV6-2 or TRBV6-3, the J call TRBJ2-2, with 12 nucleotides matching TRBD2. J was trimmed by 3 bases and V by 2 bases; bases with no gene match: 10. The CDR3 runs to 19 residues. The germline V gene encodes CDR1 MNHEY and CDR2 SVGEGT.

The chain combines TRBV28 with TRBJ1-2, with D possibly being TRBD1 (5 bases). Trimming took off 5 bases at V and 1 base at J, with 11 bases between the two ends. Germline loops: CDR1 MDHEN, CDR2 SYDVKM. The CDR3 loop spans 14 amino acids. The CDR3 sequence is CASSIGAHNYGYTF. For the CDR3, the DNA is TGTGCCAGCAGTATCGGGGCCCATAACTATGGCTACACCTTC.

This chain connects TRBV5-6 to TRBJ2-4; 7 bases agree with TRBD1. CDR1 and CDR2 from the germline V gene are SGHDT and YYEEEE. J was trimmed by 6 bases and V by 4 bases; bases with no gene match: 4. CDR3 size: 13 residues. The CDR3 reads CASSPGDRNIQYF. In DNA, the CDR3 is TGTGCCAGCAGCCCTGGGGACAGAAACATTCAGTACTTC.

This chain links TRBV6-2 or TRBV6-3 with TRBJ2-7, with a tentative D call TRBD2 (5 bases). The germline V gene has CDR1 MNHEY and CDR2 SVGEGT. V shed 7 bases and J shed 0 bases, with 16 bases lying between them. CDR3 size: 15 residues. CDR3 in amino acids: CASNPGSSASYEQYF. The CDR3 bases are TGTGCCAGCAACCCCGGTAGTAGCGCCTCCTACGAGCAGTACTTC.

This CDR3 reads CASSLVGGGGPQETQYF. The CDR3 coding sequence is TGTGCCAGCAGCTTAGTTGGGGGTGGCGGTCCTCAAGAGACCCAGTACTTC. The V call is TRBV7-2, the J call TRBJ2-5; possibly TRBD1 or TRBD2 for D (5 bases each). Trimming shortened V by 1 base and J by 2 bases, and 17 bases separated the two germline ends. Germline lookup yields CDR1 SGHTA and CDR2 FQGNSA. The CDR3 length is 17 residues.

This clonotype was seen repeatedly, ten times or more. The chain couples TRBV29-1 to TRBJ2-7, with D unresolved. Between the trimmed V and J ends, which lost 4 bases and 9 bases, there was a span of 10 bases. The CDR3 runs 10 residues. The germline gives CDR1 SQVTM, CDR2 ANQGSEA. CDR3 region: CSVVLVWQYF. The CDR3 nucleotides read TGCAGCGTTGTCTTGGTCTGGCAGTACTTC.

In this sample, this clonotype turned up many times. The chain is built from TRBV6-1 and TRBJ2-5; 9 bases align to TRBD2. CDR1 and CDR2 from the germline V gene are MNHNS and SASEGT. The CDR3 sequence is 14 residues long. The J segment lost 5 bases and the V segment lost 4 bases, leaving 5 bases of the junction unmatched. In DNA form, the CDR3 reads TGTGCCAGCAGTGGGAGCGGACTAGCGGAGACCCAGTACTTC. Protein product: CASSGSGLAETQYF.

The chain employs TRBV20-1 and TRBJ1-5; D uncertain. There are 13 residues in the CDR3. The germline gives CDR1 DFQATT, CDR2 SNEGSKA (reference sequence). Trimming left V 6 bases short and J 1 base short, with 10 bases between. The CDR3 loop reads CSASLGSNQPQHF. The CDR3 nucleotides are TGCAGTGCCAGTTTAGGCAGCAATCAGCCCCAGCATTTT.

This chain links TRBV12-3 or TRBV12-4 with TRBJ1-2, with 8 positions matching TRBD1. Losses at the gene ends were 7 bases for V and 0 bases for J; bases not matched to a gene: 4. There are 14 residues in the CDR3. DNA of the CDR3: TGTGCCAGCACCTTGGACAGGGCTAACTATGGCTACACCTTC. Translation gives CASTLDRANYGYTF.

This clonotype was picked up many times. This sequence joins TRBV24-1 and TRBJ2-3; D gene uncertain. Trimming pared 4 bases from V and 0 bases from J, leaving 7 bases between. Germline CDR1 and CDR2: KGHDR and SFDVKD. The CDR3 covers 14 residues. The CDR3 sequence: CATSDPGSTDTQYF. DNA for the CDR3: TGTGCCACCAGTGACCCCGGCAGCACAGATACGCAGTATTTT.

This clonotype was recorded a few times. This rearrangement joins TRBV7-9 to TRBJ1-2, with a weak D call TRBD1 (5 bases). In germline, CDR1 is SEHNR, CDR2 FQNEAQ (reference sequence). The CDR3 extends over 15 amino acids. Trimming left V 0 bases short and J 7 bases short, with 15 bases between. CDR3 loop: CASSLATPTGGGYTF. The CDR3 coding sequence is TGTGCCAGCAGCTTAGCGACACCAACCGGGGGTGGCTACACCTTC.

This clonotype was picked up many times. This chain links TRBV7-2 with TRBJ1-1, with unresolved D. The CDR3 length is 14 residues. The V gene lost 6 bases and the J gene lost 6 bases, with 17 bases spanning the gap. CDR1 and CDR2 (germline): SGHTA, FQGNSA. The CDR3 sequence is CASRDGLLAPEAFF. CDR3 sequence (DNA): TGTGCCAGCAGAGACGGTCTACTTGCTCCTGAAGCTTTCTTT.

This clonotype was found many times. CDR3 protein: CASSLGTRTDTQYF. The CDR3 nucleotides read TGTGCCAGCAGCTTAGGAACACGCACAGATACGCAGTATTTT. The chain carries TRBV5-5 and TRBJ2-3; no firm D call. V was shortened by 2 bases and J by 1 base, with 8 bases between the two germline ends. CDR1 SGHKS and CDR2 YYEKEE come from the germline V gene (reference sequence). This CDR3 comprises 14 residues.

This chain links TRBV3-1 with TRBJ2-1, with 7 bases identical to TRBD1. Trimming took 4 bases from V and 8 from J; bases not matched to a gene: 5. This CDR3 has 13 amino acids. Germline V CDR1 and CDR2: LGHDT, YNNKEL (reference sequence). The CDR3, as DNA: TGTGCCAGCAGCCGTGCTCAGGGGGATGAGCAGTTCTTC. Translation gives CASSRAQGDEQFF.